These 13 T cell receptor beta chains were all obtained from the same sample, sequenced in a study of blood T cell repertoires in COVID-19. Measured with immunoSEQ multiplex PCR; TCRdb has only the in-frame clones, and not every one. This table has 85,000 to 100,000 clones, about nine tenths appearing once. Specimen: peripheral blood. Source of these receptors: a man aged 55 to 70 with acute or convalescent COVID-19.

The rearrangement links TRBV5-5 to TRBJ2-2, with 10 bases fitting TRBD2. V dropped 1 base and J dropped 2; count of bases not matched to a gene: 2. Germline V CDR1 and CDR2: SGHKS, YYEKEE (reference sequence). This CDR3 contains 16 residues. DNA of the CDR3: TGTGCCAGCAGCTTGCGGACTAGCGGAAACACCGGGGAGCTGTTTTTT. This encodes CASSLRTSGNTGELFF.

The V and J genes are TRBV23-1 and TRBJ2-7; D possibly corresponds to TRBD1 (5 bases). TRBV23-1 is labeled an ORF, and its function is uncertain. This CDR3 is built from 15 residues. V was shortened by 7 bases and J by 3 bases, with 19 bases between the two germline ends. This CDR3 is CASTPDRLLNYEQYV. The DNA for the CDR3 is TGCGCCAGCACCCCCGACAGACTCCTTAACTACGAGCAGTACGTC.

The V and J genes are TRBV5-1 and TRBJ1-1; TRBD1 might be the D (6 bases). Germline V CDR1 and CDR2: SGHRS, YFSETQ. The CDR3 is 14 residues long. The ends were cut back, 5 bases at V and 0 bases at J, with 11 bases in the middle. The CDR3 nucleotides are TGCGCCAGCAGAAGGACAGCCATGAACACTGAAGCTTTCTTT. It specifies CASRRTAMNTEAFF.

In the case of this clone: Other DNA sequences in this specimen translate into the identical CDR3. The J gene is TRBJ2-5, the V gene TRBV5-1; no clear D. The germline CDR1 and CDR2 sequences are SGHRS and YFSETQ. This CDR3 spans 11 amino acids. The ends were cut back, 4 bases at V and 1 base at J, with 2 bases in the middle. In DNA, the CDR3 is TGCGCCAGCAGCCTCCAAGAGACCCAGTACTTC. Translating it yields CASSLQETQYF. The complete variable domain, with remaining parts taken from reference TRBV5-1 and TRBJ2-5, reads KAGVTQTPRYLIKTRGQQVTLSCSPISGHRSVSWYQQTPGQGLQFLFEYFSETQRNKGNFPGRFSGRQFSNSRSEMNVSTLELGDSALYLCASSLQETQYFGPGTRLLVL.

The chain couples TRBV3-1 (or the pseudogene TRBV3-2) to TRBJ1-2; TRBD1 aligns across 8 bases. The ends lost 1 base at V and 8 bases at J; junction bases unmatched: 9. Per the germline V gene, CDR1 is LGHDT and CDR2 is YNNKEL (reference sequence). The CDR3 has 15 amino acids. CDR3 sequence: CASSQGLAGGAGYTF. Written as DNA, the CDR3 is TGTGCCAGCAGCCAAGGTTTGGCAGGGGGCGCGGGCTACACCTTC.

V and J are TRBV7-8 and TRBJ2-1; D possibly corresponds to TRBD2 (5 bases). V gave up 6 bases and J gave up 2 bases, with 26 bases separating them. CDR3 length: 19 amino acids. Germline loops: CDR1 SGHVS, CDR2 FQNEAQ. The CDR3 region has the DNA TGTGCCAGCAGACACTCCCTTGGACTGACGGGTGGAGCCTACAATGAGCAGTTCTTC. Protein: CASRHSLGLTGGAYNEQFF.

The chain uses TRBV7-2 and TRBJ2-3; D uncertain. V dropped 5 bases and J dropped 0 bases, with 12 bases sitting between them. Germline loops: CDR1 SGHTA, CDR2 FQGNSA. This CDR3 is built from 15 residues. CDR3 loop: CASSQLRSSTDTQYF. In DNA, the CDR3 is TGTGCCAGCAGCCAGCTCAGGTCTAGCACAGATACGCAGTATTTT.

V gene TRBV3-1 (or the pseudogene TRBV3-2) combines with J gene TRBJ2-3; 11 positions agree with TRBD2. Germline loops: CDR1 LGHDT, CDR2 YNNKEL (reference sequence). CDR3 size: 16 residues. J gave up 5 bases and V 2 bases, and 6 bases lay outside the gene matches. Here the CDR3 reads CASSQQLAGAGDTQYF. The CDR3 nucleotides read TGTGCCAGCAGCCAACAACTAGCGGGGGCGGGAGATACGCAGTATTTT.

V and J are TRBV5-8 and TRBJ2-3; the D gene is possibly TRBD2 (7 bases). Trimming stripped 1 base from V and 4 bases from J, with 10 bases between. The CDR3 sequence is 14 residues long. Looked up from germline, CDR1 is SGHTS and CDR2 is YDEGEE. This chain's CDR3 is CASSLRGGPDTQYF. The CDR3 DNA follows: TGTGCCAGCAGCTTGAGGGGGGGGCCAGATACGCAGTATTTT.

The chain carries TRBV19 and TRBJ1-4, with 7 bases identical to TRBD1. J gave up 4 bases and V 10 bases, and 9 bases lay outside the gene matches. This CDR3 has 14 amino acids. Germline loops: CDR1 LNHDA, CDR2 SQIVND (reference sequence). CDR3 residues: CATTAQGYNEKLFF. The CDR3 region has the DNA TGTGCCACTACAGCACAGGGGTATAATGAAAAACTGTTTTTT.

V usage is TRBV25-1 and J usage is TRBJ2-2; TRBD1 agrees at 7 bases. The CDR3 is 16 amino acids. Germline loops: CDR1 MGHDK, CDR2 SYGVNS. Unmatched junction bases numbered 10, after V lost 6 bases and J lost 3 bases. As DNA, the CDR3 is TGTGCCAGCAGAGACTACAGGGGTCTGGACACCGGGGAGCTGTTTTTT. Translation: CASRDYRGLDTGELFF.

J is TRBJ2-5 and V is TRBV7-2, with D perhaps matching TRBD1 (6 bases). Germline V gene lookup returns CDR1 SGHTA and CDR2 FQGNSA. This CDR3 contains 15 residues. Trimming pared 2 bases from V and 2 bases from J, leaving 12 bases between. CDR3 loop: CASSLSRTVQETQYF. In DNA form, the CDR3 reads TGTGCCAGCAGCTTATCTAGGACAGTACAAGAGACCCAGTACTTC.

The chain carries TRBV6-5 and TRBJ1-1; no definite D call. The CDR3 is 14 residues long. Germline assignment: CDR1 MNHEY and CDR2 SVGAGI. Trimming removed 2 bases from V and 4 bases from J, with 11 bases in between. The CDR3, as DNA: TGTGCCAGCAGTTACGCTGAGGGAATCACTGAAGCTTTCTTT. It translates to CASSYAEGITEAFF.